The 15 T cell receptor beta chains reported below all come from one sample, sequenced in a study of regulatory and conventional T cells in RAG deficiency. Only in-frame clones appear in the TCRdb table, and some are missing; sequencing was by immunoSEQ multiplex PCR. The table shows almost 550 clones, with over 60% occurring only once. What was sequenced was CD8+ T cells sorted from blood. These receptors were taken from a human donor with RAG deficiency presenting as severe combined immunodeficiency.

The V and J genes are TRBV4-3 and TRBJ1-5; no clear D gene. Germline V lookup: CDR1 LGHNA, CDR2 YSLEER. The CDR3 is 13 residues long. The V end was cut by 0 bases, the J end by 6 bases, with 6 bases between. CDR3 bases: TGCGCCAGCAGCCAAGATAGGGTTCAGCCCCAGCATTTT. As protein: CASSQDRVQPQHF.

This clone was counted only a few times. The chain is built from TRBV4-1 and TRBJ1-5, with D hard to call. Trimming stripped 2 bases from V and 0 bases from J, with 5 bases between. Germline loops: CDR1 MGHRA, CDR2 YSYEKL. The CDR3 has 14 amino acids. DNA of the CDR3: TGCGCCAGCAGCCAACGGGTTAGCAATCAGCCCCAGCATTTT. It encodes CASSQRVSNQPQHF.

The genes are TRBV4-3 and TRBJ2-7; 9 positions match TRBD2. This CDR3 comprises 14 residues. J was trimmed by 3 bases and V by 3 bases; bases with no gene match: 3. Germline CDR1 is LGHNA and CDR2 is YSLEER. DNA for the CDR3: TGCGCCAGCAGCCAGGGACTAGCAGTCTACGAGCAGTACTTC. Translated, it gives CASSQGLAVYEQYF.

The chain couples TRBV30 to TRBJ2-3; TRBD1 aligns across 9 bases. Germline CDR1 and CDR2: GTSNPN and SVGIG (reference sequence). This CDR3 comprises 15 residues. The V and J ends lost 4 bases and 0 bases, in that order; junction bases with no gene match: 5. The CDR3 DNA reads TGTGCCTGGACCCGGACAGGGGCTAGCACAGATACGCAGTATTTT. It codes for CAWTRTGASTDTQYF. Full variable domain (outside the CDR3, taken from reference TRBV30 and TRBJ2-3): SQTIHQWPATLVQPVGSPLSLECTVEGTSNPNLYWYRQAAGRGLQLLFYSVGIGQISSEVPQNLSASRPQDRQFILSSKKLLLSDSGFYLCAWTRTGASTDTQYFGPGTRLTVL.

The V and J genes are TRBV7-9 and TRBJ2-7; TRBD2 agrees at 15 bases. With V trimmed by 5 bases and J by 4 bases, 3 bases remained unmatched. In germline, CDR1 is SEHNR, CDR2 FQNEAQ (reference sequence). The CDR3 totals 15 residues. CDR3 DNA: TGTGCCAGCAGCCCCGGACTAGCGGGAGGGTACGAGCAGTACTTC. Translated: CASSPGLAGGYEQYF.

The genes are TRBV5-4 and TRBJ1-5; D uncertain. The V end was cut by 0 bases, the J end by 1 base, with 5 bases between. Germline V gene lookup returns CDR1 SGHNT and CDR2 YYREEE (reference sequence). This CDR3 has 14 residues. CDR3 loop: CASSLGGSNQPQHF. CDR3 coding DNA: TGTGCCAGCAGCTTGGGAGGCAGCAATCAGCCCCAGCATTTT.

This clone was detected only a few times. This chain joins TRBV7-2 and TRBJ2-3; 12 positions match TRBD2. Germline trimming cut 3 bases from V and 5 bases from J; bases unmatched to any gene: 3. This CDR3 is built from 15 residues. Germline CDR1 is SGHTA and CDR2 is FQGNSA. The CDR3 nucleotides are TGTGCCAGCAGCTTGGAGACTAGCGGGAGAGATACGCAGTATTTT. Protein product: CASSLETSGRDTQYF.

The chain recombines TRBV29-1 with TRBJ2-7, with D tentatively TRBD2 (6 bases). The V gene's germline CDR1 is SQVTM and CDR2 ANQGSEA. The V end was cut by 0 bases, the J end by 0 bases, with 6 bases between. CDR3 length equals 13 residues. The CDR3 region has the DNA TGCAGCGTTGAAGAGGGACTCTCCTACGAGCAGTACTTC. Translated: CSVEEGLSYEQYF.

The rearrangement uses TRBV30 and TRBJ1-5; D is ambiguous. CDR3 size: 15 residues. V lost 0 bases to trimming and J lost 2 bases, with 11 bases between them. CDR1 GTSNPN and CDR2 SVGIG come from the germline V gene (reference sequence). CDR3 sequence (DNA): TGTGCCTGGAGTGTACTCCAAACGGGCAATCAGCCCCAGCATTTT. Residues: CAWSVLQTGNQPQHF.

The sample holds a few counts of this clone. V gene TRBV4-1 combines with J gene TRBJ1-1, with unresolved D. The CDR3 runs to 12 residues. V gave up 1 base and J gave up 7 bases, with 7 bases separating them. From germline, CDR1 is MGHRA and CDR2 YSYEKL. DNA of the CDR3: TGCGCCAGCAGCCAAGGCCAGTTTGAAGCTTTCTTT. Translated, it gives CASSQGQFEAFF.

This rearrangement joins TRBV2 to TRBJ2-7, with D unresolved. The germline V and J ends were trimmed by 8 bases and 4 bases, with 6 bases remaining between them. The CDR3 is 10 amino acids. Germline assignment: CDR1 SNHLY and CDR2 FYNNEI. This CDR3 reads CASVNYEQYF. The CDR3 coding sequence is TGTGCCAGCGTTAATTACGAGCAGTACTTC.

V and J are TRBV7-3 and TRBJ2-6, with TRBD2 as a possible D gene (5 bases). Germline V gene lookup returns CDR1 SGHTA and CDR2 FQGTGA. Trimming left V 4 bases short and J 5 bases short, with 21 bases between. This CDR3 is built from 18 residues. In DNA, the CDR3 is TGTGCCAGCAGCTCCGGGAAACGCTTACAAAGTCGGGCCAACGTCCTGACTTTC. Amino acids: CASSSGKRLQSRANVLTF.

The gene calls are TRBV9 and TRBJ1-2; D not certain. The CDR3 covers 13 residues. CDR1 and CDR2 (germline): SGDLS, YYNGEE. Trimming took off 0 bases at V and 0 bases at J, with 3 bases between the two ends. This chain's CDR3 is CASSVEANYGYTF. The CDR3 nucleotides read TGTGCCAGCAGCGTAGAAGCTAACTATGGCTACACCTTC.

The chain combines TRBV28 with TRBJ1-6; no clear D. Per the germline V gene, CDR1 is MDHEN and CDR2 is SYDVKM. The CDR3 length is 12 residues. With 0 bases removed from V and 9 bases from J, the gap between germline ends came to 3 bases. The chain's CDR3 is CASSLWGSPLHF. DNA of the CDR3: TGTGCCAGCAGTTTATGGGGTTCACCCCTCCACTTT.

This chain uses TRBV6-7 with TRBJ1-5; D remains ambiguous. TRBV6-7 is known as an ORF, though its function is uncertain. Trimming took 3 bases from V and 1 from J, leaving 10 bases between them. The CDR3 runs 15 residues. The CDR3: CASSYIMWSNQPQHF. The CDR3 nucleotides are TGTGCCAGCAGTTATATTATGTGGAGCAATCAGCCCCAGCATTTT.